The clone carrying this T cell receptor beta chain came up once. Its antigen is unidentified. This specimen belongs to a study of shared clonotypes between healthy human individuals. Findings and limits, study-wide: Inspection by rarefaction showed sorted-subset sequencing to be incomplete despite large depth. Sequencing depth was a factor that was expected to affect clonotype sharing among donors.

Germline assignment: CDR1 MNHNY and CDR2 SVGAGI (reference sequence). The germline V and J ends were trimmed by 4 bases and 4 bases, with 10 bases remaining between them. This CDR3 comprises 13 residues. Naive CD8 cells were CD45RO-negative, positively selected for CCR7, excluding terminally differentiated effector memory CD45RA+ cells. The sorted-subset replicate PCRs were given about 210 ng DNA, which is approximately 30,000 T cell genomes. Repertoires were generated with immunoSEQ multiplex PCR, while TCRdb's copy carries only in-frame clones and drops some. The data hold about 2 million clones, with roughly 95% observed a single time.

Sequences were obtained from naive CD8+ T cells sorted from blood. This clonotype was sampled from a man between 18 and 29 years old in good health. The J gene is TRBJ1-1, the V gene TRBV6-6; D is uncertain. CDR3 nucleotide sequence: TGTGCCAGCAGTTTGACCAGGACCACTGAAGCTTTCTTT. Encoded protein: CASSLTRTTEAFF.